These 13 T cell receptor beta chains were all obtained from the same sample, sequenced in a study of blood T cell repertoires in COVID-19 (dated by TCRdb to between 2020 and 2021). Receptor amplification or capture employed the immunoSEQ multiplex PCR assay. Here the immuneACCESS table is served through TCRdb, limited to in-frame sequences with V and J called. Missing clones are a known gap in these copies; in checked studies unresolved V genes cover under half, and the rest lacks a known reason. The sample table lists 60,000 or so clones, about 90% of them with a count of one. The top ten constitute 9.5% to 13% of the sample. What was sequenced was peripheral blood. Source of these receptors: a human donor with acute or convalescent COVID-19. The donor label of this sample is uncertain.

The chain links TRBV18 to TRBJ2-2, with 9 positions matching TRBD1. From germline, CDR1 is KGHSH and CDR2 LQKENI. CDR3 length equals 17 residues. The V and J ends lost 3 bases and 2 bases, in that order; junction bases with no gene match: 7. In DNA, the CDR3 is TGTGCCAGCTCACCGGGACAGGGTTTCGGAAACACCGGGGAGCTGTTTTTT. Amino acid sequence: CASSPGQGFGNTGELFF. Together with reference TRBV18 and TRBJ2-2, the CDR3 gives the full variable domain: NAGVMQNPRHLVRRRGQEARLRCSPMKGHSHVYWYRQLPEEGLKFMVYLQKENIIDESGMPKERFSAEFPKEGPSILRIQQVVRGDSAAYFCASSPGQGFGNTGELFFGEGSRLTVL.

This chain connects TRBV10-3 to TRBJ2-4; 7 nucleotides match TRBD2. The CDR3 spans 15 residues. The germline V gene encodes CDR1 ENHRY and CDR2 SYGVKD. V shed 1 base, J shed 7 bases, and the junction held 7 bases outside the gene matches. CDR3 sequence reads: CAISEYPDGRNIQYF. CDR3 DNA sequence: TGTGCCATCAGTGAGTACCCTGACGGGAGGAACATTCAGTACTTC.

V is TRBV6-5 and J is TRBJ2-5; 9 bases match TRBD1. Germline trimming cut 7 bases from V and 4 bases from J; bases unmatched to any gene: 4. Germline assignment: CDR1 MNHEY and CDR2 SVGAGI. The CDR3 consists of 13 residues. The CDR3: CASTRDRVETQYF. CDR3 sequence (DNA): TGTGCCAGCACCCGGGACAGGGTAGAGACCCAGTACTTC.

The chain links TRBV2 to TRBJ1-6; tentative D call: TRBD1 (6 bases). The CDR3 is 14 amino acids. The germline V gene encodes CDR1 SNHLY and CDR2 FYNNEI. Between the trimmed V and J ends, which lost 6 bases and 4 bases, there was a span of 10 bases. The CDR3 DNA sequence: TGTGCCAGCAGCTTTCAGGGGTATAATTCACCCCTCCACTTT. As protein: CASSFQGYNSPLHF.

This chain joins TRBV6-5 and TRBJ2-7; TRBD1 matches at 9 bases. J lost 3 bases, V lost 5 bases, and 5 bases had no gene match. Germline V gene lookup returns CDR1 MNHEY and CDR2 SVGAGI. The CDR3 has 14 amino acids. The CDR3 spells CASSIGQGNYEQYV. The DNA for the CDR3 is TGTGCCAGCAGTATCGGACAGGGGAACTACGAGCAGTACGTC.

The chain employs TRBV6-1 and TRBJ1-1; 7 nucleotides agree with TRBD1. CDR1 MNHNS and CDR2 SASEGT come from the germline V gene. CDR3 length equals 14 residues. V lost 2 bases, J lost 10 bases, and 10 bases stayed unmatched. The CDR3 region has the DNA TGTGCCAGCAGTGAACTCGGACAGGTCGGGGGAGCTTTCTTT. Translating it yields CASSELGQVGGAFF.

The rearrangement uses TRBV5-1 and TRBJ2-5; 11 nucleotides align to TRBD2. The CDR3 loop spans 16 amino acids. V shed 1 base and J 5 bases; nucleotides not matched to a gene: 7. Germline CDR1 is SGHRS and CDR2 is YFSETQ. The CDR3 spells CASSLSTSGRGETQYF. CDR3 sequence (DNA): TGCGCCAGCAGCTTGAGTACTAGCGGGAGAGGGGAGACCCAGTACTTC.

This rearrangement joins TRBV7-9 to TRBJ2-6; 8 bases are shared with TRBD1. Germline CDR1 reads SEHNR; CDR2 reads FQNEAQ (reference sequence). CDR3 length equals 19 residues. V was clipped by 5 bases and J by 5 bases; unmatched bases: 17. CDR3 DNA: TGTGCCAGCAGCCCGGGTTACCATTCCAGGGGGCTAAGGGCCAACGTCCTGACTTTC. It specifies CASSPGYHSRGLRANVLTF.

In nucleotides, the CDR3 is TGTGCCAGCAGGGCCCGGGGACAGTATAGCAATCAGCCCCAGCATTTT. It yields the protein CASRARGQYSNQPQHF. This sequence joins TRBV2 and TRBJ1-5; 7 bases match TRBD1. Trimming took 6 bases from V and 0 from J; bases not matched to a gene: 8. Germline CDR1 and CDR2: SNHLY and FYNNEI. This CDR3 region has 16 residues.

The chain has TRBV9 and TRBJ2-2; TRBD1 aligns across 12 bases. CDR1 and CDR2 (germline): SGDLS, YYNGEE. The length of the CDR3 is 18 residues. The V and J ends lost 4 bases and 2 bases, in that order; junction bases with no gene match: 9. The CDR3 DNA sequence: TGTGCCAGCAGCTCCGAGTGGGACAGGGGGCGAAACACCGGGGAGCTGTTTTTT. Protein sequence: CASSSEWDRGRNTGELFF.

The V call is TRBV24-1, the J call TRBJ2-5; TRBD2 matches at 10 bases. V lost 0 bases and J lost 2; bases outside the gene matches: 2. Looked up from germline, CDR1 is KGHDR and CDR2 is SFDVKD. There are 16 residues in the CDR3. Here the CDR3 reads CATSDLTSGEQETQYF. CDR3 nucleotide sequence: TGTGCCACCAGTGATTTGACTAGCGGGGAGCAAGAGACCCAGTACTTC.

This chain links TRBV3-1 (or the pseudogene TRBV3-2) with TRBJ2-7, with 12 bases lining up with TRBD1. V lost 7 bases and J lost 4; bases outside the gene matches: 5. Germline V gene data show CDR1 as LGHDT and CDR2 as YNNKEL (reference sequence). The CDR3 loop spans 14 amino acids. This chain's CDR3 is CASTGTGGMYEQYF. As DNA, the CDR3 is TGTGCCAGCACTGGGACAGGGGGCATGTACGAGCAGTACTTC.

The rearrangement uses TRBV18 and TRBJ2-7; 10 bases are shared with TRBD2. The CDR3 runs 14 residues. Trimming cost V 5 bases and J 3 bases; bases outside gene matches: 4. CDR1 and CDR2 (germline): KGHSH, LQKENI. CDR3 bases: TGTGCCAGCTCAGCCAGCGGGGGGGGCTACGAGCAGTACGTC. Translated, it gives CASSASGGGYEQYV.